Below, one T cell receptor beta chain is given with its context. Its antigen is unknown. Germline V lookup: CDR1 GTSNPN, CDR2 SVGIG (reference sequence). This CDR3 is built from 17 residues. The V gene lost 3 bases and the J gene lost 7 bases, with 28 bases spanning the gap. Generated by immunoSEQ multiplex PCR, the TCRdb table keeps only in-frame clones and is missing some. The sample comprises 16,000 or so clones, just over 90% of which are singletons, and 1.8% rests with the top ten. This record comes from a study of T cell clonotyping in hematopoietic cell transplantation. Study context: Cytoreduction preceded collection of pretransplant recipient samples. Study-level results: Broader posttransplant TCR repertoire diversity was predicted by graft donor and pretransplant recipient Inverse Simpson Index values.

Time point reported: recipient sample about 28 days before transplant, after cytoreduction. The sample in question was peripheral blood mononuclear cells, obtained before stem cell transplant. This chain links TRBV30 with TRBJ2-7, with TRBD1 as a possible D gene (5 bases). This receptor was taken from a man between 18 and 35 years old with biphenotypic leukemia. Some clones in this sample may be carry-over from other donors' samples. This CDR3 reads CAWRHPAGAVGLGEQYF. In nucleotides, the CDR3 is TGTGCCTGGAGACACCCTGCTGGGGCGGTGGGGTTAGGTGAGCAGTACTTC. Together with reference TRBV30 and TRBJ2-7, the CDR3 gives the full variable domain: SQTIHQWPATLVQPVGSPLSLECTVEGTSNPNLYWYRQAAGRGLQLLFYSVGIGQISSEVPQNLSASRPQDRQFILSSKKLLLSDSGFYLCAWRHPAGAVGLGEQYFGPGTRLTVT.